This entry lists 7 T cell receptor beta chains sequenced from one sample in a study of cytomegalovirus exposure and HLA in healthy donors. A multiplex PCR was run with 60 Vbeta primers and 13 Jbeta primers. Assay used: immunoSEQ multiplex PCR; TCRdb lists only in-frame clones, some missing. The table lists about 160,000 clones, about 81% of them singletons, with approximately 1.4% in the top ten. The sequenced sample was PBMCs. These receptors came from a girl aged 5 to 17 in good health and CMV-seropositive.

The chain uses TRBV28 and TRBJ1-4; D gene ambiguous. Deletions cut 2 bases from V and 3 bases from J, with 7 bases between. Germline V gives CDR1 MDHEN, CDR2 SYDVKM. This CDR3 region has 14 residues. CDR3 sequence reads: CASSLVSSNEKLFF. For the CDR3, the DNA is TGTGCCAGCAGTTTAGTCTCCTCTAATGAAAAACTGTTTTTT.

A few counts support this clone. One end of the junction does not line up with germline, which may come from a read error. The rearrangement uses TRBV7-7 and TRBJ2-5; D possibly corresponds to TRBD2 (6 bases). From germline, CDR1 is SSHAT and CDR2 FNYEAQ (reference sequence). This CDR3 has 14 amino acids. CDR3 nucleotide sequence: TGTGCTAGCAGCGCCCGGGGGTACCAAGAGACCCAGTACTTC. This translates into CASSARGYQETQYF. The whole variable domain, remainder taken from reference TRBV7-7 and TRBJ2-5, is GAGVSQSPRYKVTKRGQDVTLRCDPISSHATLYWYQQALGQGPEFLTYFNYEAQPDKSGLPSDRFSAERPEGSISTLTIQRTEQRDSAMYRCASSARGYQETQYFGPGTRLLVL.

In this sample, this clone turned up once. The CDR3 DNA reads TGTGCCAGCAGCGCAAGCAGGGGGAGAGGTGAAAAACTGTTTTTT. The encoded protein is CASSASRGRGEKLFF. V is TRBV5-8 and J is TRBJ1-4; 7 positions agree with TRBD1. Unmatched junction bases numbered 10, after V lost 4 bases and J lost 7 bases. CDR3 size: 15 residues. The germline V gene encodes CDR1 SGHTS and CDR2 YDEGEE.

This clone was counted once. The gene calls are TRBV15 and TRBJ1-1; perhaps TRBD1 as D (5 bases). The CDR3 spans 16 residues. CDR1 is LNHNV and CDR2 is YYDKDF in the germline V gene (reference sequence). Between the trimmed V and J ends, which lost 4 bases and 3 bases, there was a span of 18 bases. The CDR3 region is CATSIAGVTGDTEAFF. The CDR3 nucleotides are TGTGCCACCAGCATAGCGGGAGTTACGGGGGACACTGAAGCTTTCTTT.

The chain links TRBV18 to TRBJ1-4, with D uncertain. Germline assignment: CDR1 KGHSH and CDR2 LQKENI. Trimming stripped 3 bases from V and 6 bases from J, with 11 bases between. CDR3 length: 14 amino acids. CDR3 residues: CASSPGYGDEKLFF. CDR3 bases: TGTGCCAGCTCACCGGGCTACGGTGATGAAAAACTGTTTTTT.

The rearrangement links TRBV19 to TRBJ2-7; 8 bases are a match to TRBD1. From germline, CDR1 is LNHDA and CDR2 SQIVND (reference sequence). This CDR3 region has 15 residues. J was trimmed by 6 bases and V by 3 bases; bases with no gene match: 10. In DNA form, the CDR3 reads TGTGCCAGTAGTATCTCCCCTCAGGGGGCGGGCGAGCAGTACTTC. It yields the protein CASSISPQGAGEQYF.

The chain has TRBV13 and TRBJ1-1; D gene unclear. V lost 5 bases and J lost 4, with 17 bases in between. This CDR3 is built from 15 residues. Germline V gene sequence: CDR1 PRHDT, CDR2 FYEKMQ (reference sequence). The CDR3 DNA is TGTGCCAGCAGCGCAAACGTCGTCCTGAGCACTGAAGCTTTCTTT. Its protein product is CASSANVVLSTEAFF.